The subject of this entry is one TCR beta chain. Its specificity is unknown. The CDR3 is made up of 19 amino acids. The V segment lost 0 bases and the J segment 6 bases; nucleotides outside the gene matches: 12. Germline V gene lookup returns CDR1 LNHDA and CDR2 SQIVND (reference sequence). These data come from a study of shared clonotypes between healthy human individuals. As for the study in general: Each donor had three CD4 naive, three CD4 memory, two CD8 naive and one CD8 memory plate. Study findings and constraints: A handful of donors showed sharing of approximately 4.7% of naive CD4 clonotypes.

Some clones are missing from TCRdb's copy, which holds only in-frame ones; the method was immunoSEQ multiplex PCR. The data hold around 2.1 million clones, with roughly 91% observed a single time. Only CD45RO-negative cells positively selected for CCR7 counted as naive CD8 cells, so terminally differentiated effector memory CD45RA+ cells were excluded. The sequencing sample was made of naive CD8+ T cells from PBMCs. The clonotype originates from a man between 18 and 29 years old in good health. Some clones in this sample may be carry-over from other donors' samples. This rearrangement joins TRBV19 to TRBJ2-1, with 12 positions matching TRBD2. CDR3 in DNA: TGTGCCAGTAGTATAGATCCAGGTTATGTACTAGCGGGAGGCAATGAGCAGTTCTTC. Residues: CASSIDPGYVLAGGNEQFF.